Listed below are T cell receptor beta chains from one sample, sequenced in a study of PD-L1 blockade in urothelial cancer. Sequencing was performed with immunoSEQ multiplex PCR; in TCRdb, only in-frame clones are kept and a portion is missing. The sample holds around 100,000 clones, roughly 84% seen once. Sequencing used PBMCs, obtained around atezolizumab (anti-PD-L1) treatment. The receptor set was obtained from a man in his 60s with urothelial cancer. CDR3s include the opening cysteine and the closing phenylalanine or tryptophan. A D gene is named only where the DNA matches it firmly. Clone size is not always given. Where it is, it says once, few, many or a class for expanded clones.

clone size	D gene	V gene	J gene	CDR3 DNA	CDR3 protein
-	-	TRBV5-1	TRBJ1-2	TGCGCCAGCAGCTTGGGGCAGGGTCTGACTCGTAACTATGGCTACACCTTC	CASSLGQGLTRNYGYTF
-	-	TRBV7-2	TRBJ2-7	TGTGCCAGCAGCTCTTCGGCGGGGAAATCCTACGAGCAGTACTTC	CASSSSAGKSYEQYF
-	-	TRBV7-3	TRBJ2-4	TGTGCCAGCAGCTTATCCTCAGGGGGGAAAAACATTCAGTACTTC	CASSLSSGGKNIQYF
-	-	TRBV7-3	TRBJ2-2	TGTGCCAGCAGCTCCGGGTCCTGGTTGGGGGAGCTGTTTTTT	CASSSGSWLGELFF
once	TRBD1	TRBV19	TRBJ1-1	TGTGCCAGTACCTCAACGACAGGGGGCCGGGACACTGAAGCTTTCTTT	CASTSTTGGRDTEAFF
-	TRBD1	TRBV6-1	TRBJ2-7	TGTGCCAGCAGTGCGACAGGGCCGAGCTCCTACGAGCAGTACTTC	CASSATGPSSYEQYF
-	-	TRBV28	TRBJ2-2	TGTGCCAGCTCACAGGGTTGGAGAGCCGGGGAGCTGTTTTTT	CASSQGWRAGELFF
-	TRBD2	TRBV18	TRBJ2-5	TGTGCCAGCTCAGTAGACCCCGGGAGGGAAGAGACCCAGTACTTC	CASSVDPGREETQYF
once	-	TRBV11-3	TRBJ2-3	TGTGCCAGCAGCTTTGGGCAGGGCCTGGGTACGCAGTATTTT	CASSFGQGLGTQYF
-	-	TRBV5-1	TRBJ2-2	TGCGCCAGCAGCTTTCGGTTTAACACCGGGGAGCTGTTTTTT	CASSFRFNTGELFF
-	TRBD1	TRBV28	TRBJ2-5	TGTGCCAGCAGTACCGCCACAGGGGCTCAAGAGACCCAGTACTTC	CASSTATGAQETQYF
-	TRBD1	TRBV25-1	TRBJ2-1	TGTGCCACCAAAGGATTCCGGGACAGGGGTTTCGATGAGCAGTTCTTC	CATKGFRDRGFDEQFF
few	-	TRBV10-3	TRBJ1-5	TGTGCCATCAGTGACGGTCCCAATCAGCCCCAGCATTTT	CAISDGPNQPQHF
-	-	TRBV28	TRBJ2-5	TGTGCCAGCAGTTTAAGGTTAGGGACATACGAGACCCAGTACTTC	CASSLRLGTYETQYF
-	-	TRBV5-4	TRBJ2-5	TGTGCCAGCAGCTTCGGGAGCCCGTGGCAGCAAGAGACCCAGTACTTC	CASSFGSPWQQETQYF
-	-	TRBV4-1	TRBJ1-6	TGCGCCAGCAGCCAGGCCTCTGGAACAGAGAATTCACCCCTCCACTTT	CASSQASGTENSPLHF
-	-	TRBV28	TRBJ1-2	TGTGCCAGCAGCCAGACTATACGTAACTATGGCTACACCTTC	CASSQTIRNYGYTF
-	-	TRBV4-1	TRBJ1-6	TGCGCCAGCAGCCGCCAGGGGACGGGGACTAATTCACCCCTCCACTTT	CASSRQGTGTNSPLHF